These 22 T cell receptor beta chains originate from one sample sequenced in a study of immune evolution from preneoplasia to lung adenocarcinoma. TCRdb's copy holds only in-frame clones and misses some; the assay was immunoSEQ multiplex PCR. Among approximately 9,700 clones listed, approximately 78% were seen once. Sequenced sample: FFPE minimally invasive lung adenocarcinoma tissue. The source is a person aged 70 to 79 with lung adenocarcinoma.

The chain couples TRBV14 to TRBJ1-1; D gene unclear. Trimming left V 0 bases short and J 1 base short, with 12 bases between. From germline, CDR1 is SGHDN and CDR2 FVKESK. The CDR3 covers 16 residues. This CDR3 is CASSQDRFFRNTEAFF. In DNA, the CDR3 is TGTGCCAGCAGCCAAGATAGGTTCTTCAGGAACACTGAAGCTTTCTTT. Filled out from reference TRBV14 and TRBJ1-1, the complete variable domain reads EAGVTQFPSHSVIEKGQTVTLRCDPISGHDNLYWYRRVMGKEIKFLLHFVKESKQDESGMPNNRFLAERTGGTYSTLKVQPAELEDSGVYFCASSQDRFFRNTEAFFGQGTRLTVV.

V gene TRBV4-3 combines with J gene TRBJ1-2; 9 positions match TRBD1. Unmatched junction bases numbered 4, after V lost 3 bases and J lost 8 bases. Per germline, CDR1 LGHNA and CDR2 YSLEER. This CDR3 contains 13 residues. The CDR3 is CASSQYGQGGYTF. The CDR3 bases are TGCGCCAGCAGCCAGTACGGACAGGGGGGCTACACCTTC.

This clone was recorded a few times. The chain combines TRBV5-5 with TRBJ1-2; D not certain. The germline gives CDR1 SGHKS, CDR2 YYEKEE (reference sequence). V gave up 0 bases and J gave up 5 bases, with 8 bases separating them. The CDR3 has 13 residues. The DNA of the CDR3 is TGTGCCAGCAGCTTGGGTAGTCTGTATGGCTACACCTTC. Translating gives CASSLGSLYGYTF.

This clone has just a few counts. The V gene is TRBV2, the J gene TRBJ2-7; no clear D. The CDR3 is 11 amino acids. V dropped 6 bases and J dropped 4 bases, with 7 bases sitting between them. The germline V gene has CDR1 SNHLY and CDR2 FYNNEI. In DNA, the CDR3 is TGTGCCAGCAGCACCAAGTACGAGCAGTACTTC. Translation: CASSTKYEQYF. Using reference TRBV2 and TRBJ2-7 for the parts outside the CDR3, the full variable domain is EPEVTQTPSHQVTQMGQEVILRCVPISNHLYFYWYRQILGQKVEFLVSFYNNEISEKSEIFDDQFSVERPDGSNFTLKIRSTKLEDSAMYFCASSTKYEQYFGPGTRLTVT.

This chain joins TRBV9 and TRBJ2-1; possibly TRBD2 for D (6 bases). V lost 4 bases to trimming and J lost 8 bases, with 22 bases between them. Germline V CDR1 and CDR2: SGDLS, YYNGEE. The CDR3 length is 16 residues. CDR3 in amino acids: CASSPRMGLRGDEQFF. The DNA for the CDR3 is TGTGCCAGCAGCCCCAGGATGGGACTCCGGGGTGATGAGCAGTTCTTC. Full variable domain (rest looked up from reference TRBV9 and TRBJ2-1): DSGVTQTPKHLITATGQRVTLRCSPRSGDLSVYWYQQSLDQGLQFLIQYYNGEERAKGNILERFSAQQFPDLHSELNLSSLELGDSALYFCASSPRMGLRGDEQFFGPGTRLTVL.

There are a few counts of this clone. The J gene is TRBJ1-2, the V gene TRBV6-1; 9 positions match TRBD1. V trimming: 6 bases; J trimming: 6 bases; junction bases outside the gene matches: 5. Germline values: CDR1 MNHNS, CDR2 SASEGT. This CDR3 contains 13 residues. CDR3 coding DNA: TGTGCCAGCAGAGGACAGGGGATCGATGGCTACACCTTC. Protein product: CASRGQGIDGYTF.

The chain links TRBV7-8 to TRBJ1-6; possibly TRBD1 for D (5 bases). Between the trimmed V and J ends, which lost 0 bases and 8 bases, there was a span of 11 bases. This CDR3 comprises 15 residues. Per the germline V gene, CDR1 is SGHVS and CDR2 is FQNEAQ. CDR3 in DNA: TGTGCCAGCAGCTTAGCACAGGTTGGGGATTCACCCCTCCACTTT. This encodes CASSLAQVGDSPLHF.

CDR3 nucleotides: TGTGCCAGCAGTGTCCGGCAGAGCTCCTATAATTCACCCCTCCACTTT. It codes for CASSVRQSSYNSPLHF. The chain couples TRBV2 to TRBJ1-6; D gene unclear. The length of the CDR3 is 16 residues. Germline V gene sequence: CDR1 SNHLY, CDR2 FYNNEI. The ends were cut back, 4 bases at V and 0 bases at J, with 10 bases in the middle.

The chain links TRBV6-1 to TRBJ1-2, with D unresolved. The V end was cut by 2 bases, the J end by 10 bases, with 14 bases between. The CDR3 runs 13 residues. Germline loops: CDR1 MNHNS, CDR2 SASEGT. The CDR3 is CASSEFEESAYTF. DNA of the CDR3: TGTGCCAGCAGTGAATTCGAGGAGTCTGCCTACACCTTC.

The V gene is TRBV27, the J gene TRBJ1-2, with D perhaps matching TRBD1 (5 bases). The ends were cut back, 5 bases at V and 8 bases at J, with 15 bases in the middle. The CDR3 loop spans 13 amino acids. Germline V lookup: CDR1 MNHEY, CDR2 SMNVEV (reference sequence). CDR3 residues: CASSHPGTSGYTF. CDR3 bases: TGTGCCAGCAGTCATCCTGGGACCTCGGGCTACACCTTC.

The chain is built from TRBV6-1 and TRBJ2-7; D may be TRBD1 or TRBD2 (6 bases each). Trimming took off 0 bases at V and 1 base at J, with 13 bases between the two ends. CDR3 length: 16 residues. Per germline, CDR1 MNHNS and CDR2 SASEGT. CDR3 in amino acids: CASSEAVGGGSYEQYF. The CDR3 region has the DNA TGTGCCAGCAGTGAAGCGGTAGGAGGGGGGTCCTACGAGCAGTACTTC.

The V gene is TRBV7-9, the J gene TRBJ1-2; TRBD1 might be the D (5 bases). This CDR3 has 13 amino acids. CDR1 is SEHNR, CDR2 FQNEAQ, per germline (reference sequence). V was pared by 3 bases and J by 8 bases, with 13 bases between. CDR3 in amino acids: CASSLSGQEGYTF. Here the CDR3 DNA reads TGTGCCAGCAGCTTGTCCGGACAAGAGGGCTACACCTTC.

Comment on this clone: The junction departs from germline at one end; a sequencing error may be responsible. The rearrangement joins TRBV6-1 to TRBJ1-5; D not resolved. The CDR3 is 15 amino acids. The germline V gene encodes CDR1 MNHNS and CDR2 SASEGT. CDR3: CASSEGRILNRPQHF. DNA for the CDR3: TGTGCCAGCAGTGAAGGGAGGATACTAAATCGGCCCCAGCATTTT.

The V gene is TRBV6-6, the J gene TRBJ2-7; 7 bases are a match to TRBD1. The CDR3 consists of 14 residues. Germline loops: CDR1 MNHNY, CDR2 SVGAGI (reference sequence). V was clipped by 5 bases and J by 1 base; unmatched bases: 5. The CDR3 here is CASSTRQGSYEQYF. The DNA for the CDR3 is TGTGCCAGCAGTACTAGACAGGGATCCTACGAGCAGTACTTC.

The CDR3, as DNA: TGTGCCAGCAGCGGGGTTGGGTACACTGAAGCTTTCTTT. Protein product: CASSGVGYTEAFF. The chain has TRBV14 and TRBJ1-1; D is uncertain. The CDR3 has 13 amino acids. V was pared by 5 bases and J by 3 bases, with 10 bases between. The germline V gene encodes CDR1 SGHDN and CDR2 FVKESK. Together with reference TRBV14 and TRBJ1-1, the CDR3 gives the full variable domain: EAGVTQFPSHSVIEKGQTVTLRCDPISGHDNLYWYRRVMGKEIKFLLHFVKESKQDESGMPNNRFLAERTGGTYSTLKVQPAELEDSGVYFCASSGVGYTEAFFGQGTRLTVV.

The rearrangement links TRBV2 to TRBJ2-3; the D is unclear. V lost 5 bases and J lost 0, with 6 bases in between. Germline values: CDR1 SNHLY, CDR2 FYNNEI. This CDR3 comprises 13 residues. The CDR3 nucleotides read TGTGCCAGCAGTTCGTACAGCACAGATACGCAGTATTTT. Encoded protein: CASSSYSTDTQYF.

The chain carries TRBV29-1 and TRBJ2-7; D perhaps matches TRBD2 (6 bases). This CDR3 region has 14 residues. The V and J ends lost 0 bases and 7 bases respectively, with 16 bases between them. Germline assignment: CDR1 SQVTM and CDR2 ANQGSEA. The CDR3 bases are TGCAGCGTTGAAGATCCGGAACAGGCGGGGGAGCAGTACTTC. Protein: CSVEDPEQAGEQYF.

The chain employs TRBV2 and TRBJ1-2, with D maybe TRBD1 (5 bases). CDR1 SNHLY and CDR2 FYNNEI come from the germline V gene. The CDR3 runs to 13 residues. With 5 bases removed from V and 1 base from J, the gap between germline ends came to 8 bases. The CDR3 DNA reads TGTGCCAGCAGTCCCCAGGGTAACTATGGCTACACCTTC. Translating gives CASSPQGNYGYTF.

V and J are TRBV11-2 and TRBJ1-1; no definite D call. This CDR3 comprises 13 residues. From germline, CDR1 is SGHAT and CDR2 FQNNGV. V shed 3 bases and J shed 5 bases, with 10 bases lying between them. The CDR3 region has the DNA TGTGCCAGCAGCTTCTCCCGGGAGACTGAAGCTTTCTTT. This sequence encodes CASSFSRETEAFF.

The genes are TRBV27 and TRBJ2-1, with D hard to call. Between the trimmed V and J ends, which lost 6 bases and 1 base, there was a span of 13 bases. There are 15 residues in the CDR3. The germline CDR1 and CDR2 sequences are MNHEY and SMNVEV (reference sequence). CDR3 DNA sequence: TGTGCCAGCAGAATGGGGTTTAGGTCCTACAATGAGCAGTTCTTC. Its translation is CASRMGFRSYNEQFF.

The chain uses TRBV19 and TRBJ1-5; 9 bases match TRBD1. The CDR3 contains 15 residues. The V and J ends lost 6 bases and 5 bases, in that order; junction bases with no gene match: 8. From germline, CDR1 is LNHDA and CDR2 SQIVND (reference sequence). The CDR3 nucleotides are TGTGCCAGTAGCAGACGGACAGGGGTCGATCAGCCCCAGCATTTT. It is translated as CASSRRTGVDQPQHF. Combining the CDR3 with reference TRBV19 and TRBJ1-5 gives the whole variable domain DGGITQSPKYLFRKEGQNVTLSCEQNLNHDAMYWYRQDPGQGLRLIYYSQIVNDFQKGDIAEGYSVSREKKESFPLTVTSAQKNPTAFYLCASSRRTGVDQPQHFGDGTRLSIL.

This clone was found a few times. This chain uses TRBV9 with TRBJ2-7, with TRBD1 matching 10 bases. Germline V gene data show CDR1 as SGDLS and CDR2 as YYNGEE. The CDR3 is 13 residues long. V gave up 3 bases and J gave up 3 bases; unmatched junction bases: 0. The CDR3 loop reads CASSGTGGYEQYF. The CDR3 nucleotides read TGTGCCAGCAGCGGGACAGGGGGCTACGAGCAGTACTTC.